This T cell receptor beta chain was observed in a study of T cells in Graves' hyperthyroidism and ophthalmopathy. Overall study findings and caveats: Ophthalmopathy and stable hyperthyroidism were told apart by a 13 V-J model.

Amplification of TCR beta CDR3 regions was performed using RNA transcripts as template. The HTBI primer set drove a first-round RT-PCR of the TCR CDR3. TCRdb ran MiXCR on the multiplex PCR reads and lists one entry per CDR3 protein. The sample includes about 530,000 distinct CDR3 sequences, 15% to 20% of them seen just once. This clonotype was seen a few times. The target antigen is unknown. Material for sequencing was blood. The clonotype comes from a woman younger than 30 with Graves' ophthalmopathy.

CDR3 residues: CSVTDGLNTEAFF. As DNA, the CDR3 is TGCAGCGTAACGGACGGCTTGAACACTGAAGCTTTCTTT. This chain uses TRBV29-1 with TRBJ1-1; D gene uncertain. Germline CDR1 SQVTM, CDR2 ANQGSEA. With 6 bases removed from V and 0 bases from J, the gap between germline ends came to 11 bases. The CDR3 consists of 13 residues.